These 5 T cell receptor beta chains share one sample of origin, sequenced in a study of CD8+ T cells in alopecia areata (dated by TCRdb to 2016 to 2019). The library was prepared using the immunoSEQ multiplex PCR assay. RNA was extracted from all samples and reverse transcribed into cDNA as template for TCR sequencing. Sourced from immuneACCESS, this table was stored by TCRdb with only in-frame sequences that have V and J called. A share of the clones is absent; for the studies checked, an unresolved V gene accounts for under half, and the remainder has no known explanation. The data for this sample show over 5,500 clones, each detected more than once. Of the sample, 32% falls within the top ten clones. Cells from pooled mouse cutaneous lymph nodes were stained for CD4, CD8alpha, NKG2D, NKG2ACE and other markers and then sorted on a BD Influx. The source material was CD8+ T cells sorted from a lymph node. These receptors all stem from a C3H/HeJ mouse with alopecia areata. Mice of this line possess the MHC haplotype H2-k.

This clone was seen many times. The gene symbols are mouse symbols. The CDR3 end falls 4 residues outside the read, so it is completed with the germline J gene. V is TRBV5 and J is TRBJ2-7, with 10 bases that match TRBD2. CDR3 length equals 13 residues. The V gene's germline CDR1 is LGHNA and CDR2 YNLKQL (reference sequence). The covered CDR3 bases are TGTGCCAGCAGCCAACTGGGGGGGCAT. It is translated as CASSQLGGH. The complete CDR3 protein is CASSQLGGHEQYF.

This clone appeared many times. Gene names and germline match the mouse. The read terminates 4 residues ahead of where the CDR3 ends, so the germline J gene completes it. V gene TRBV13-3 combines with J gene TRBJ2-5; possible D gene TRBD2, 6 bases. Germline-derived CDR1 and CDR2 are NNHDY and SYVADS. Trimming shortened V by 6 bases and J by 0 bases, and 14 bases separated the two germline ends. The CDR3 spans 15 residues. CDR3 protein: CASTPTGVNQDTQYF. Partial CDR3 DNA: TGTGCCAGCACCCCGACTGGAGTTAACCAAGAC.

This clone was detected ten times or more. The genes are named according to mouse. The read stops 4 residues short of the end of the CDR3; the missing end is completed from the germline J gene. The chain links TRBV13-3 to TRBJ2-7, with 10 bases aligning to TRBD2. The germline V gene encodes CDR1 NNHDY and CDR2 SYVADS. There are 14 residues in the CDR3. The junction had 2 bases not matched to a gene; V was cut back by 5 bases and J by 0 bases. The sequenced part of the CDR3 DNA is TGTGCCAGCAGCGGACTGGGGGTCTCCTAT. Residues: CASSGLGVSY. The complete CDR3 protein is CASSGLGVSYEQYF.

At least ten counts were recorded for this clone. Mouse germline and gene names are used. The missing CDR3 end, 4 residues past where the read stops, is filled in from the germline J gene. This chain joins TRBV14 and TRBJ1-1, with D maybe TRBD1 (6 bases). This CDR3 region has 14 residues. V lost 4 bases, J lost 1 base, and 11 bases lay in between. The germline CDR1 and CDR2 sequences are SGHDT and FRDEAV. The CDR3 spells CASSPGDINTEVFF. Partial CDR3 DNA: TGTGCCAGCAGTCCCGGGGACATAAACACA.

A word on this clone: Mouse gene names apply. The sequence runs out 4 residues before the end of the CDR3; the remainder is reconstructed from the germline J gene. The chain has TRBV4 and TRBJ2-3, with D possibly TRBD1 on 5 matching bases. This CDR3 contains 13 residues. V was pared by 4 bases and J by 2 bases, with 7 bases between. Germline CDR1 LGHDT, CDR2 YNNKQL (reference sequence). The CDR3 sequence is CASSLTDAETLYF. Partial CDR3 DNA: TGTGCCAGCAGCTTGACAGATGCAGAA.